Described below is a single T cell receptor beta chain sequence and its context. The sample carries other DNA sequences with the same CDR3. This specimen comes from a study of blood T cell repertoires in COVID-19. In the study overall: The study drew acute and convalescent COVID-19 samples from the United States, Italy and Spain. From T cells, B-cell-depleted T cells, or PBMCs came the material, which was cDNA or gDNA.

Per the original methods: Amplification of reference gene primers was used by the study to estimate nucleated cell counts. Clones were sequenced by immunoSEQ multiplex PCR, and TCRdb holds only the in-frame ones, with some missing. V, J and clone size are those of that table, while D and trimming were read from the DNA. The table shows roughly 76,000 clones, with approximately 90% occurring only once. The source is a man aged 25-40 years with acute or convalescent COVID-19. Sequenced input: peripheral blood.

CDR3 in DNA: TGTGCCAGCAGCCCCCCCGGGACTAGCGCCTACGAGCAGTACTTC. Translation: CASSPPGTSAYEQYF. This chain uses TRBV11-2 with TRBJ2-7, with 10 bases fitting TRBD2. CDR1 is SGHAT, CDR2 FQNNGV, per germline. V shed 5 bases, J shed 2 bases, and the junction held 6 bases outside the gene matches. This CDR3 is built from 15 residues.